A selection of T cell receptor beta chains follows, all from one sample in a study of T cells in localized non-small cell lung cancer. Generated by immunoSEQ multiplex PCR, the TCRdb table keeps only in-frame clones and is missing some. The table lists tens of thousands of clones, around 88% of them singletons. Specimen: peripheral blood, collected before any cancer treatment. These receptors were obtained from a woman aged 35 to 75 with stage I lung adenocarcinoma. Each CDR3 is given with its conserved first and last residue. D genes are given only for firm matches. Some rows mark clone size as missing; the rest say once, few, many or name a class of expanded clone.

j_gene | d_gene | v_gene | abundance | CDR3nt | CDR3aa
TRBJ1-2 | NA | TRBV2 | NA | TGTGCCAGCAGCGCCCCTAGGGACTCTTTAGGCTATGGCTACACCTTC | CASSAPRDSLGYGYTF
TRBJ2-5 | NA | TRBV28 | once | TGTGCCAGCATCGGACAGTTCCAAGAGACCCAGTACTTC | CASIGQFQETQYF
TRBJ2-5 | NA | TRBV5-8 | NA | TGTGCCAGCAGCTTGTTCGCGAAGACCCAGTACTTC | CASSLFAKTQYF
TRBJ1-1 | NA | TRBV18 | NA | TGTGCCAGCTCTCTCGGGGGTAGTCACAGGGCCGCTTTT | CASSLGGSHRAAF
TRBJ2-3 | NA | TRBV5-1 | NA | TGCGCCAGCAGCCCATTCGGACAGCTCACAGATACGCAGTATTTT | CASSPFGQLTDTQYF
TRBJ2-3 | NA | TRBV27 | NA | TGTGCCAGCACCCCCGACAAACGCACAGATACGCAGTATTTT | CASTPDKRTDTQYF
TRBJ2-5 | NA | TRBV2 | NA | TGTGCCAGCATCTTCAGGCCTTCGGGGACCCAGTACTTC | CASIFRPSGTQYF
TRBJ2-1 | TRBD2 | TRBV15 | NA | TGTGCCACCGCCCAGATTAATACGGGGGGGCGTCGCAATGAGCAGTTCTTC | CATAQINTGGRRNEQFF
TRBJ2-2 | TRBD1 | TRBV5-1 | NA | TGCGCCAGCAGCATAGGGACAGAGAACACCGGGGAGCTGTTTTTT | CASSIGTENTGELFF
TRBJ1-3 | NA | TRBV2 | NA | TGTGCCAGCAGTGTCAACCTAGCAAACACCATATATTTT | CASSVNLANTIYF
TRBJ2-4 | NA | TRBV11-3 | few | TGTGCCAGCAGCGGGTGGGTTGTCGCGAGACACATCAAAAACATTCAGTACTTC | CASSGWVVARHIKNIQYF
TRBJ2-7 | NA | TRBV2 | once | TGTGCCAGCGGCCGGGTGCCGCGGGGCGAGCAGTACTTC | CASGRVPRGEQYF
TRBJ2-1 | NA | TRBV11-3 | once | TGTGCCAGCAGCTTTGAAACCGCGTCCTACAATGAGCAGTTCTTC | CASSFETASYNEQFF
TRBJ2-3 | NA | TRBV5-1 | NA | TGCGCCAGCAGCTTGGGTAGTCCCAGCACAGATACGCAGTATTTT | CASSLGSPSTDTQYF
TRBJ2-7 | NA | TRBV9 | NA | TGTGCCAGCAGCGTAGTAGGGGGTTTAGAGAGCGGGGTTGCCTACGAGCAGTACTTC | CASSVVGGLESGVAYEQYF
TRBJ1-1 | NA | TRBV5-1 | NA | TGCGCCAGCAGCTCCGCCCCGAACACTGAAGCTTTCTTT | CASSSAPNTEAFF
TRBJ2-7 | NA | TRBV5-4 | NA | TGTGCCAGCAGCCCGATGGGGGGGGCAATTACCTACGAGCAGTACTTC | CASSPMGGAITYEQYF
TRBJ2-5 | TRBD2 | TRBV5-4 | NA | TGTGCCAGCAGCGACAGCGGGGGAGGCCGGGAGACCCAGTACTTC | CASSDSGGGRETQYF
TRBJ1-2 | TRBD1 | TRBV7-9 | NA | TGTGCCAGCAGCTACTATGAAGGGACAGATGGCTACACCTTC | CASSYYEGTDGYTF
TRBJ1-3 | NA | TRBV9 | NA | TGTGCCAGCAGCGTAGCTACGGGGCCTATAGGAAACACCATATATTTT | CASSVATGPIGNTIYF
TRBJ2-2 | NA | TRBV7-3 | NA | TGTGCCAGCAGCTTAACGGGCGATGACACCGGGGAGCTGTTTTTT | CASSLTGDDTGELFF
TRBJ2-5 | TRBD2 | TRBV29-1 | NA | TGCAGCGTTGACGAGGGCTCTAGCGGAAAAGAGACCCAGTACTTC | CSVDEGSSGKETQYF